Each of the 18 T cell receptor beta chains below was sequenced from the same sample in a study of cytomegalovirus exposure and HLA in healthy donors. 60 Vbeta and 13 Jbeta primers were used in PCR. Assay used: immunoSEQ multiplex PCR; TCRdb lists only in-frame clones, some missing. Among more than 150,000 clones listed, around 86% were seen once. The sample comprised PBMCs. The receptors shown here come from a young woman in good health and CMV-seronegative.

This CDR3 is CASSTEQGSYEQYF. In nucleotides, the CDR3 is TGTGCCAGCAGCACCGAACAGGGATCCTACGAGCAGTACTTC. This chain joins TRBV7-9 and TRBJ2-7; D is perhaps TRBD1 (6 bases). The V end was cut by 5 bases, the J end by 1 base, with 12 bases between. This CDR3 has 14 amino acids. Germline CDR1 is SEHNR and CDR2 is FQNEAQ (reference sequence).

This clone was detected only a few times. This chain links TRBV27 with TRBJ1-5; no clear D. Trimming stripped 5 bases from V and 0 bases from J, with 11 bases between. CDR1 MNHEY and CDR2 SMNVEV come from the germline V gene (reference sequence). CDR3 size: 15 residues. CDR3 nucleotides: TGTGCCAGCAGTAAACTTCCCCGTAGCAATCAGCCCCAGCATTTT. It translates to CASSKLPRSNQPQHF.

Only one count was recorded for this clone. The V and J genes are TRBV7-9 and TRBJ1-2; no clear D gene. Germline values: CDR1 SEHNR, CDR2 FQNEAQ (reference sequence). The CDR3 has 16 amino acids. V lost 5 bases, J lost 2 bases, and 18 bases lay in between. In DNA form, the CDR3 reads TGTGCCAGCAGCCCCCACGTCGTCTCAGGAAACTATGGCTACACCTTC. Protein sequence: CASSPHVVSGNYGYTF.

DNA of the CDR3: TGTGCCAGCAGTTTATCCACAGGGGGCTCCTACGAGCAGTACTTC. This gives the protein CASSLSTGGSYEQYF. The chain has TRBV27 and TRBJ2-7, with 8 bases matching TRBD1. J lost 0 bases, V lost 0 bases, and 1 base had no gene match. The CDR3 has 15 amino acids. Germline CDR1 is MNHEY and CDR2 is SMNVEV (reference sequence).

The gene calls are TRBV29-1 and TRBJ1-1; tentatively, D is TRBD1 (5 bases). Germline loops: CDR1 SQVTM, CDR2 ANQGSEA. V was clipped by 4 bases and J by 0 bases, with 9 bases between them. This CDR3 comprises 13 residues. CDR3 loop: CSVVAGMNTEAFF. The CDR3 DNA reads TGCAGCGTTGTGGCAGGGATGAACACTGAAGCTTTCTTT.

The chain uses TRBV5-1 and TRBJ1-1, with 7 bases lining up with TRBD1. This CDR3 spans 13 amino acids. Trimming cost V 4 bases and J 8 bases; bases outside gene matches: 8. The germline V gene encodes CDR1 SGHRS and CDR2 YFSETQ. The CDR3 sequence is CASSDGQAREAFF. CDR3 coding DNA: TGCGCCAGCAGCGACGGACAGGCCAGAGAAGCTTTCTTT.

This sequence joins TRBV7-3 and TRBJ2-2; no definite D call. The CDR3 runs 15 residues. The germline CDR1 and CDR2 sequences are SGHTA and FQGTGA. Between the trimmed V and J ends, which lost 6 bases and 0 bases, there was a span of 11 bases. The CDR3 is CASRGGPTNTGELFF. CDR3 sequence (DNA): TGTGCCAGCAGAGGTGGGCCCACGAACACCGGGGAGCTGTTTTTT.

This chain connects TRBV6-5 to TRBJ1-1; D ambiguous. Trimming shortened V by 0 bases and J by 4 bases, and 6 bases separated the two germline ends. Germline values: CDR1 MNHEY, CDR2 SVGAGI. The CDR3 has 13 amino acids. This CDR3 is CASSYSGFTEAFF. CDR3 DNA: TGTGCCAGCAGTTACTCCGGGTTCACTGAAGCTTTCTTT.

The rearrangement uses TRBV5-1 and TRBJ1-1; TRBD1 is a possible D gene (5 bases). The CDR3 runs 13 residues. Per germline, CDR1 SGHRS and CDR2 YFSETQ. V was clipped by 5 bases and J by 7 bases, with 15 bases between them. The CDR3 DNA reads as TGCGCCAGCAGTCCATCAGGGTATAGTGAAGCTTTCTTT. This translates into CASSPSGYSEAFF.

V usage is TRBV2 and J usage is TRBJ1-1; the D gene is possibly TRBD1 (5 bases). The CDR3 length is 15 residues. Germline V gene data show CDR1 as SNHLY and CDR2 as FYNNEI. V lost 2 bases and J lost 3, with 13 bases in between. The CDR3 reads CASSERQLSHTEAFF. Written as DNA, the CDR3 is TGTGCCAGCAGTGAACGACAGCTATCGCACACTGAAGCTTTCTTT.

The J gene is TRBJ2-7, the V gene TRBV6-5; D remains ambiguous. Germline V gene sequence: CDR1 MNHEY, CDR2 SVGAGI. V lost 0 bases, J lost 5 bases, and 14 bases lay in between. The CDR3 contains 15 residues. The DNA for the CDR3 is TGTGCCAGCAGTTACTCTGCAGGTCTCAACCACGAGCAGTACTTC. Translation: CASSYSAGLNHEQYF.

The V and J genes are TRBV27 and TRBJ2-1, with D possibly being TRBD2 (5 bases). This CDR3 region has 14 residues. Trimming cost V 5 bases and J 8 bases, with 16 bases left between them. CDR1 MNHEY and CDR2 SMNVEV come from the germline V gene (reference sequence). CDR3 in DNA: TGTGCCAGCAGTCGAGACTACCAAGGGTATGAGCAGTTCTTC. Translating gives CASSRDYQGYEQFF.

V gene TRBV19 combines with J gene TRBJ1-1; 8 nucleotides line up with TRBD1. CDR1 LNHDA and CDR2 SQIVND come from the germline V gene (reference sequence). This CDR3 has 12 amino acids. The J segment lost 5 bases and the V segment lost 7 bases, leaving 3 bases of the junction unmatched. CDR3 amino acids: CASKQGGTEAFF. The CDR3 DNA is TGTGCCAGTAAACAGGGGGGGACTGAAGCTTTCTTT.

DNA of the CDR3: TGTGCCAGCAGTTCATGGTCCGGGACAGTAACTGGTGAGCAGTTCTTC. Its protein product is CASSSWSGTVTGEQFF. The chain uses TRBV7-8 and TRBJ2-1; 7 bases line up with TRBD1. The CDR3 spans 16 residues. Germline V gene data show CDR1 as SGHVS and CDR2 as FQNEAQ. J gave up 9 bases and V 6 bases, and 17 bases lay outside the gene matches.

This chain connects TRBV11-2 to TRBJ1-1, with 11 bases that match TRBD1. The CDR3 is 14 residues long. Per germline, CDR1 SGHAT and CDR2 FQNNGV. Germline trimming cut 5 bases from V and 6 bases from J; bases unmatched to any gene: 5. DNA for the CDR3: TGTGCCAGCAGCCCAGGACAGGGGGCGGCTGAAGCTTTCTTT. Amino acid sequence: CASSPGQGAAEAFF.

The chain recombines TRBV5-8 with TRBJ2-2; tentatively, D is TRBD2 (6 bases). Trimming left V 3 bases short and J 4 bases short, with 10 bases between. Germline values: CDR1 SGHTS, CDR2 YDEGEE. There are 14 residues in the CDR3. CDR3 DNA sequence: TGTGCCAGCAGCTCTGAGCGGGTCACCGGGGAGCTGTTTTTT. Its translation: CASSSERVTGELFF.

Only a few counts were recorded for this clone. This rearrangement joins TRBV28 to TRBJ1-5; TRBD1 matches 7 bases. In germline, CDR1 is MDHEN, CDR2 SYDVKM. This CDR3 comprises 18 residues. Trimming cost V 5 bases and J 0 bases; bases outside gene matches: 13. CDR3 in amino acids: CASSGPGQSTLSNQPQHF. The CDR3 region has the DNA TGTGCCAGCAGTGGGCCGGGACAGAGTACCCTTAGCAATCAGCCCCAGCATTTT.

The chain is built from TRBV30 and TRBJ2-2; 8 bases fit TRBD1. The V gene end was trimmed by 8 bases and the J gene end by 6 bases; junction bases not matched to a gene: 8. Germline lookup yields CDR1 GTSNPN and CDR2 SVGIG (reference sequence). The length of the CDR3 is 13 residues. CDR3 amino acids: CARGDRPPGELFF. CDR3 coding DNA: TGTGCCAGAGGGGACAGGCCCCCCGGGGAGCTGTTTTTT. The whole variable domain, filled in from reference TRBV30 and TRBJ2-2, reads SQTIHQWPATLVQPVGSPLSLECTVEGTSNPNLYWYRQAAGRGLQLLFYSVGIGQISSEVPQNLSASRPQDRQFILSSKKLLLSDSGFYLCARGDRPPGELFFGEGSRLTVL.